The next 23 T cell receptor beta chains were all read from a single sample in a study of cytomegalovirus exposure and HLA in healthy donors. Both 60 Vbeta primers and 13 Jbeta primers went into the PCR. TCRdb keeps only in-frame clones here, not all; method: immunoSEQ multiplex PCR. The table lists 240,000 or so clones, 75% to 85% of them singletons. Material: PBMCs. The receptors here all came from a woman aged 60-75 years in good health and CMV-seropositive.

About this clone: A junction boundary mismatches the germline segment, possibly from a read error. The CDR3 DNA sequence: TGTTCCAGCAGCTCAGCTCAGGGGAACTATGGCTACACCTTC. Translating gives CSSSSAQGNYGYTF. This chain joins TRBV7-9 and TRBJ1-2; maybe TRBD1 (6 bases). CDR3 length: 14 residues. CDR1 SEHNR and CDR2 FQNEAQ come from the germline V gene (reference sequence).

Only one count was recorded for this clone. This chain uses TRBV7-9 with TRBJ2-2, with TRBD2 as a possible D gene (5 bases). This CDR3 region has 14 residues. The V and J ends lost 4 bases and 6 bases respectively, with 12 bases between them. The germline V gene has CDR1 SEHNR and CDR2 FQNEAQ (reference sequence). DNA of the CDR3: TGTGCCAGCAGCTCCCGGGGATCCGCCGGGGAGCTGTTTTTT. It codes for CASSSRGSAGELFF.

The genes are TRBV4-1 and TRBJ2-7, with a tentative D call TRBD2 (5 bases). CDR1 and CDR2 from the germline V gene are MGHRA and YSYEKL. V lost 1 base and J lost 4, with 5 bases in between. The CDR3 loop spans 12 amino acids. CDR3 sequence reads: CASSQGTYEQYF. The DNA of the CDR3 is TGCGCCAGCAGCCAAGGGACTTACGAGCAGTACTTC.

The CDR3 sequence is CASGNTGEWGYTF. The CDR3, as DNA: TGTGCCAGCGGCAACACAGGGGAGTGGGGCTACACCTTC. V is TRBV13 and J is TRBJ1-2, with 7 bases that match TRBD1. The length of the CDR3 is 13 residues. Germline CDR1 is PRHDT and CDR2 is FYEKMQ (reference sequence). The J segment lost 8 bases and the V segment lost 8 bases, leaving 11 bases of the junction unmatched.

This chain uses TRBV7-9 with TRBJ2-5; 7 positions match TRBD1. This CDR3 contains 18 residues. The V gene's germline CDR1 is SEHNR and CDR2 FQNEAQ (reference sequence). J was trimmed by 5 bases and V by 1 base; bases with no gene match: 16. The CDR3 loop is CASSLGENTGSRGETQYF. The CDR3 DNA reads TGTGCCAGCAGCTTAGGAGAGAACACAGGTTCCAGGGGGGAGACCCAGTACTTC.

This clone was observed a few times. This chain joins TRBV7-9 and TRBJ2-7; possibly TRBD1 for D (5 bases). CDR1 and CDR2 from the germline V gene are SEHNR and FQNEAQ (reference sequence). The CDR3 runs 14 residues. V shed 5 bases and J shed 1 base, with 12 bases lying between them. This chain's CDR3 is CASSQGVKSYEQYF. CDR3 nucleotide sequence: TGTGCCAGCAGCCAAGGGGTTAAATCCTACGAGCAGTACTTC.

V gene TRBV16 combines with J gene TRBJ1-4; D is perhaps TRBD1 (5 bases). CDR3 size: 14 residues. Germline V gene data show CDR1 as KGHSY and CDR2 as FQNENV. The ends were cut back, 4 bases at V and 3 bases at J, with 9 bases in the middle. CDR3 loop: CASSLKGPNEKLFF. The DNA of the CDR3 is TGTGCCAGCAGCCTAAAGGGGCCTAATGAAAAACTGTTTTTT.

The rearrangement joins TRBV12-5 to TRBJ2-5; possibly TRBD1 for D (6 bases). This CDR3 is built from 14 residues. Germline V CDR1 and CDR2: LGHNT, FRNRAP. Trimming shortened V by 3 bases and J by 9 bases, and 17 bases separated the two germline ends. CDR3 nucleotides: TGTGCTAGTGGTTTCGGACAGAGGGTTGGGGCCCAGTACTTC. Translation: CASGFGQRVGAQYF. Filled out from reference TRBV12-5 and TRBJ2-5, the complete variable domain reads DARVTQTPRHKVTEMGQEVTMRCQPILGHNTVFWYRQTMMQGLELLAYFRNRAPLDDSGMPKDRFSAEMPDATLATLKIQPSEPRDSAVYFCASGFGQRVGAQYFGPGTRLLVL.

The rearrangement links TRBV5-1 to TRBJ2-3; D is unresolved. The CDR3 has 14 residues. Looked up from germline, CDR1 is SGHRS and CDR2 is YFSETQ. V was pared by 3 bases and J by 0 bases, with 8 bases between. The CDR3 sequence is CASSSTRSTDTQYF. The CDR3 nucleotides are TGCGCCAGCAGCTCCACGAGGAGCACAGATACGCAGTATTTT.

V and J are TRBV23-1 and TRBJ2-7; 8 positions agree with TRBD1. TRBV23-1 falls under the ORF class, with uncertain function. V lost 11 bases and J lost 5; bases outside the gene matches: 8. This CDR3 spans 12 amino acids. Here the CDR3 reads CAFGQGVNEQYF. The CDR3 bases are TGCGCCTTCGGACAGGGCGTAAACGAGCAGTACTTC.

The CDR3 reads CASRPPGLTETQYF. DNA for the CDR3: TGCGCCAGCAGACCTCCGGGACTAACGGAGACCCAGTACTTC. The chain is built from TRBV4-1 and TRBJ2-5, with 7 bases identical to TRBD2. The germline gives CDR1 MGHRA, CDR2 YSYEKL. CDR3 size: 14 residues. Trimming at V came to 6 bases and at J to 5 bases, leaving 9 bases not matched to a gene.

V gene TRBV10-1 combines with J gene TRBJ1-1; possibly TRBD1 for D (6 bases). Trimming removed 8 bases from V and 0 bases from J, with 10 bases in between. From germline, CDR1 is WNHNN and CDR2 SYGVQD (reference sequence). The CDR3 is 13 residues long. The CDR3: CASSDSLNTEAFF. The CDR3, as DNA: TGCGCCAGCTCGGACAGCTTGAACACTGAAGCTTTCTTT.

The rearrangement joins TRBV12-5 to TRBJ2-2; D remains ambiguous. CDR3 length: 16 amino acids. Germline lookup yields CDR1 LGHNT and CDR2 FRNRAP. V was shortened by 7 bases and J by 0 bases, with 15 bases between the two germline ends. The CDR3 loop reads CASDRSASANTGELFF. The CDR3 DNA sequence: TGTGCTAGTGACCGGAGTGCTTCCGCGAACACCGGGGAGCTGTTTTTT.

V and J are TRBV1 and TRBJ1-2. TRBV1 represents a pseudogene. This CDR3 comprises 15 residues. DNA of the CDR3: TGCACCAGCTTAGTTCGGGGTAAGTCTGACTATGGCTACACCTTC. It codes for CTSLVRGKSDYGYTF.

The chain employs TRBV12-5 and TRBJ2-6, with 8 nucleotides matching TRBD1. The CDR3 totals 16 residues. The J segment lost 2 bases and the V segment lost 3 bases, leaving 3 bases of the junction unmatched. Germline V gene data show CDR1 as LGHNT and CDR2 as FRNRAP. The chain's CDR3 is CASGFPTGAGANVLTF. CDR3 nucleotide sequence: TGTGCTAGTGGTTTCCCGACAGGGGCTGGGGCCAACGTCCTGACTTTC.

The V gene is TRBV5-1, the J gene TRBJ2-1; tentative D call: TRBD2 (6 bases). The CDR3 contains 14 residues. V lost 7 bases and J 6 bases, leaving 17 bases between the germline ends. CDR1 is SGHRS, CDR2 YFSETQ, per germline. CDR3 coding DNA: TGCGCCAGCCAACGAACTAGCCGTGTCAATGAGCAGTTCTTC. Protein sequence: CASQRTSRVNEQFF.

This chain connects TRBV15 to TRBJ2-5; D possibly corresponds to TRBD1 (6 bases). This CDR3 is 14 amino acids long. V was clipped by 5 bases and J by 11 bases, with 21 bases between them. Germline V gene sequence: CDR1 LNHNV, CDR2 YYDKDF (reference sequence). The CDR3 DNA reads TGTGCCACCAGCGGTACAGGGAACTCTAGGGAGCAGTACTTC. This sequence encodes CATSGTGNSREQYF.

The chain's CDR3 is CAISSRGLETEAFF. CDR3 coding DNA: TGTGCCATCAGCTCTAGGGGGCTTGAGACTGAAGCTTTCTTT. The rearrangement uses TRBV10-3 and TRBJ1-1; 7 nucleotides match TRBD1. The CDR3 contains 14 residues. Trimming took 6 bases from V and 5 from J; bases not matched to a gene: 9. Germline V CDR1 and CDR2: ENHRY, SYGVKD.

This clone was observed a few times. The chain is built from TRBV9 and TRBJ1-3, with 11 nucleotides matching TRBD1. Germline CDR1 reads SGDLS; CDR2 reads YYNGEE. The V gene end was trimmed by 2 bases and the J gene end by 3 bases; junction bases not matched to a gene: 4. The CDR3 is made up of 16 amino acids. CDR3: CASSVSGTGGGNTIYF. The CDR3 coding sequence is TGTGCCAGCAGCGTTTCCGGGACAGGGGGTGGAAACACCATATATTTT.

This clone is a singleton in its sample. This chain connects TRBV5-4 to TRBJ2-7, with 11 nucleotides matching TRBD2. CDR1 and CDR2 from the germline V gene are SGHNT and YYREEE (reference sequence). The CDR3 runs to 14 residues. V lost 5 bases, J lost 7 bases, and 8 bases stayed unmatched. CDR3 protein: CASRLAGGPGEQYF. The CDR3, as DNA: TGTGCCAGCAGATTAGCGGGAGGGCCGGGAGAGCAGTACTTC.

This sequence joins TRBV10-3 and TRBJ2-1; D is perhaps TRBD1 (6 bases). There are 12 residues in the CDR3. Trimming took 6 bases from V and 4 from J, leaving 7 bases between them. Germline assignment: CDR1 ENHRY and CDR2 SYGVKD. CDR3 DNA: TGTGCCATCAGCGGACAGTACAATGAGCAGTTCTTC. It specifies CAISGQYNEQFF.

V gene TRBV6-6 combines with J gene TRBJ1-5; weak D call: TRBD1 (5 bases). The length of the CDR3 is 14 residues. V gave up 8 bases and J gave up 7 bases, with 18 bases separating them. Germline assignment: CDR1 MNHNY and CDR2 SVGAGI (reference sequence). The CDR3 DNA sequence: TGTGCCAGCCTTTTTGCGGGGGTCAAACAGCCCCAGCATTTT. This codes for CASLFAGVKQPQHF.

This clone was seen a few times. This chain's CDR3 is CASSTNAGTGYYGYTF. The CDR3 region has the DNA TGTGCCAGTAGCACCAACGCCGGGACAGGGTACTATGGCTACACCTTC. This chain connects TRBV19 to TRBJ1-2, with 9 positions matching TRBD1. CDR3 size: 16 residues. The trim removed 6 bases at V and 3 bases at J, leaving 11 bases unmatched. Per germline, CDR1 LNHDA and CDR2 SQIVND (reference sequence).